Following are 27 T cell receptor beta chains from one sample sequenced in a study of shared clonotypes between healthy human individuals. Naive-designated CD8 cells lacked CD45RO, were positively enriched for CCR7, and omitted terminally differentiated effector memory CD45RA+ cells. Assay: immunoSEQ multiplex PCR; the TCRdb copy retains only in-frame clones and omits some. The sample carries about 2.1 million clones, 85% to 95% recorded once. The source material was naive CD8+ T cells from PBMCs. These TCRs come from a man aged 18 to 29 in good health. Some clones in this sample may be carry-over from other donors' samples.

This clone was picked up a small number of times. The chain employs TRBV11-2 and TRBJ1-1; possibly TRBD1 for D (5 bases). Germline assignment: CDR1 SGHAT and CDR2 FQNNGV. The CDR3 runs 14 residues. Between the trimmed V and J ends, which lost 5 bases and 1 base, there was a span of 11 bases. CDR3 residues: CASSDRTGNTEAFF. The CDR3 DNA reads as TGTGCCAGCAGCGATAGAACAGGGAACACTGAAGCTTTCTTT. Supplemented by reference TRBV11-2 and TRBJ1-1, the full variable domain reads EAGVAQSPRYKIIEKRQSVAFWCNPISGHATLYWYQQILGQGPKLLIQFQNNGVVDDSQLPKDRFSAERLKGVDSTLKIQPAKLEDSAVYLCASSDRTGNTEAFFGQGTRLTVV.

This chain joins TRBV10-3 and TRBJ2-1, with D maybe TRBD1 (5 bases). From germline, CDR1 is ENHRY and CDR2 SYGVKD. CDR3 length: 15 amino acids. The ends were cut back, 0 bases at V and 4 bases at J, with 10 bases in the middle. The CDR3 region has the DNA TGTGCCATCAGTGAGTCTACCAGGGAATACAATGAGCAGTTCTTC. Amino acids: CAISESTREYNEQFF.

This clone was observed once. The V and J genes are TRBV28 and TRBJ2-7; D is perhaps TRBD1 (5 bases). The germline gives CDR1 MDHEN, CDR2 SYDVKM. With 1 base removed from V and 6 bases from J, the gap between germline ends came to 19 bases. CDR3 size: 16 residues. The CDR3 loop reads CASSLLGLGQGSEQYF. The CDR3 DNA sequence: TGTGCCAGCAGTTTATTGGGCCTAGGGCAGGGATCCGAGCAGTACTTC.

The chain recombines TRBV28 with TRBJ2-2, with D perhaps TRBD1 or TRBD2 (5 bases each). The CDR3 length is 15 residues. The germline CDR1 and CDR2 sequences are MDHEN and SYDVKM. V lost 8 bases and J lost 4, with 17 bases in between. This CDR3 reads CASGLGTRGTGELFF. CDR3 coding DNA: TGTGCCAGCGGCCTTGGGACCCGCGGCACCGGGGAGCTGTTTTTT.

This clone occurred once. The chain employs TRBV19 and TRBJ1-2, with D possibly being TRBD1 (5 bases). The CDR3 has 12 amino acids. CDR1 is LNHDA, CDR2 SQIVND, per germline (reference sequence). V was shortened by 9 bases and J by 8 bases, with 16 bases between the two germline ends. CDR3 coding DNA: TGTGCCAGCCTGGCCGGGGCAGGAGGCTACACCTTC. Encoded protein: CASLAGAGGYTF. The variable domain in full, with the rest retrieved from reference TRBV19 and TRBJ1-2, is DGGITQSPKYLFRKEGQNVTLSCEQNLNHDAMYWYRQDPGQGLRLIYYSQIVNDFQKGDIAEGYSVSREKKESFPLTVTSAQKNPTAFYLCASLAGAGGYTFGSGTRLTVV.

The V gene is TRBV19, the J gene TRBJ2-2; D remains unclear. Germline CDR1 reads LNHDA; CDR2 reads SQIVND (reference sequence). CDR3 length: 15 residues. Trimming stripped 0 bases from V and 5 bases from J, with 10 bases between. The CDR3 reads CASSIDLRLTGELFF. CDR3 DNA: TGTGCCAGTAGTATAGATCTCAGGCTTACCGGGGAGCTGTTTTTT.

The J gene is TRBJ1-5, the V gene TRBV10-3; D is undetermined. The CDR3 sequence is 14 residues long. The V and J ends lost 0 bases and 6 bases respectively, with 9 bases between them. Germline V lookup: CDR1 ENHRY, CDR2 SYGVKD. CDR3 bases: TGTGCCATCAGTGAGTCAAAGGTTGGTCAGCCCCAGCATTTT. This sequence encodes CAISESKVGQPQHF.

This chain links TRBV6-6 with TRBJ1-2; a possible D gene is TRBD1 (6 bases). Germline CDR1 and CDR2: MNHNY and SVGAGI (reference sequence). CDR3 size: 14 residues. The germline V and J ends were trimmed by 2 bases and 8 bases, with 15 bases remaining between them. The CDR3 sequence: CASSYARGPQGYTF. The CDR3 region has the DNA TGTGCCAGCAGTTACGCCAGGGGCCCCCAGGGCTACACCTTC.

A word on this clone: A clone one base away is much larger, so this may be a read error. This chain uses TRBV7-9 with TRBJ1-1; D remains unclear. The germline gives CDR1 SEHNR, CDR2 FQNEAQ (reference sequence). The CDR3 runs to 12 residues. V gave up 6 bases and J gave up 1 base, with 6 bases separating them. DNA of the CDR3: TGTGCCAGCAGATGGGGGAACACTGAAGCTTTCTTT. Protein sequence: CASRWGNTEAFF.

J is TRBJ1-4 and V is TRBV6-5, with D uncertain. The CDR3 consists of 14 residues. V gave up 2 bases and J gave up 3 bases, with 7 bases separating them. Germline CDR1 reads MNHEY; CDR2 reads SVGAGI. The CDR3 loop reads CASSYGSANEKLFF. CDR3 DNA sequence: TGTGCCAGCAGTTACGGGAGCGCTAATGAAAAACTGTTTTTT.

This clone occurred once. This chain joins TRBV2 and TRBJ1-5; TRBD1 is a possible D gene (6 bases). Germline V gives CDR1 SNHLY, CDR2 FYNNEI. The CDR3 length is 14 residues. V lost 7 bases to trimming and J lost 5 bases, with 15 bases between them. The CDR3, as DNA: TGTGCCAGCATGGGAAGGGGGTATGATCAGCCCCAGCATTTT. This sequence encodes CASMGRGYDQPQHF.

This chain connects TRBV30 to TRBJ1-1; the match to TRBD1 covers 7 bases. The CDR3 runs to 12 residues. V was clipped by 2 bases and J by 5 bases; unmatched bases: 2. Per the germline V gene, CDR1 is GTSNPN and CDR2 is SVGIG (reference sequence). CDR3 coding DNA: TGTGCCTGGAGTATGACAGGGACTGAAGCTTTCTTT. Protein sequence: CAWSMTGTEAFF.

V is TRBV18 and J is TRBJ2-5; D unclear. V gave up 3 bases and J gave up 2 bases, with 13 bases separating them. There are 15 residues in the CDR3. CDR1 is KGHSH and CDR2 is LQKENI in the germline V gene. The CDR3 coding sequence is TGTGCCAGCTCACCGGGTCAGACGGTGCAAGAGACCCAGTACTTC. Protein product: CASSPGQTVQETQYF.

The chain couples TRBV29-1 to TRBJ1-2, with TRBD1 matching over 8 bases. Germline V CDR1 and CDR2: SQVTM, ANQGSEA. The V segment lost 4 bases and the J segment 4 bases; nucleotides outside the gene matches: 11. This CDR3 comprises 15 residues. CDR3 coding DNA: TGCAGCGTTGTTGGGACCAGGGGGCGACCCTATGGCTACACCTTC. It codes for CSVVGTRGRPYGYTF.

The gene calls are TRBV15 and TRBJ2-7, with D perhaps being TRBD1 or TRBD2 (5 bases each). CDR1 LNHNV and CDR2 YYDKDF come from the germline V gene (reference sequence). This CDR3 is built from 13 residues. V gave up 5 bases and J gave up 8 bases, with 16 bases separating them. This chain's CDR3 is CATSDRGRPQQYF. CDR3 bases: TGTGCCACCAGCGACCGGGGCCGGCCGCAGCAGTACTTC.

The chain joins TRBV28 to TRBJ1-3; no reliable D call. The CDR3 runs 17 residues. Germline loops: CDR1 MDHEN, CDR2 SYDVKM. Trimming stripped 6 bases from V and 0 bases from J, with 18 bases between. The CDR3 DNA reads as TGTGCCAGCAGCACACCTCTTCAGGCGTACTCTGGAAACACCATATATTTT. Translated: CASSTPLQAYSGNTIYF.

This chain joins TRBV7-2 and TRBJ2-1; no firm D call. CDR1 and CDR2 (germline): SGHTA, FQGNSA. Trimming took off 3 bases at V and 3 bases at J, with 9 bases between the two ends. The CDR3 is 14 amino acids. CDR3 DNA: TGTGCCAGCAGCTTGAGCCTCGGCTACAATGAGCAGTTCTTC. Translating it yields CASSLSLGYNEQFF. The whole variable domain, filled in from reference TRBV7-2 and TRBJ2-1, reads GAGVSQSPSNKVTEKGKDVELRCDPISGHTALYWYRQSLGQGLEFLIYFQGNSAPDKSGLPSDRFSAERTGGSVSTLTIQRTQQEDSAVYLCASSLSLGYNEQFFGPGTRLTVL.

The rearrangement joins TRBV5-1 to TRBJ1-4; maybe TRBD1 (5 bases). CDR3 size: 12 residues. Germline lookup yields CDR1 SGHRS and CDR2 YFSETQ. V lost 4 bases, J lost 15 bases, and 16 bases lay in between. CDR3 in DNA: TGCGCCAGCAGCGGGGACGCCAAAGTCTTGTTTTTT. Translation: CASSGDAKVLFF.

CDR3 region: CASSSALMGGTNTEAFF. CDR3 in DNA: TGTGCCAGCAGCTCGGCCTTAATGGGTGGAACGAACACTGAAGCTTTCTTT. The V call is TRBV7-8, the J call TRBJ1-1, with D unresolved. The V gene lost 4 bases and the J gene lost 1 base, with 19 bases spanning the gap. Germline CDR1 SGHVS, CDR2 FQNEAQ. The CDR3 totals 17 residues.

This chain joins TRBV6-6 and TRBJ2-1, with D maybe TRBD2 (6 bases). The CDR3 length is 15 residues. V lost 5 bases and J 5 bases, leaving 16 bases between the germline ends. Germline assignment: CDR1 MNHNY and CDR2 SVGAGI (reference sequence). The CDR3 sequence: CASSPGAGPHNEQFF. CDR3 nucleotide sequence: TGTGCCAGCAGTCCCGGGGCGGGGCCCCACAATGAGCAGTTCTTC.

The chain employs TRBV29-1 and TRBJ1-2; D gene unclear. The CDR3 spans 14 residues. Germline V gene data show CDR1 as SQVTM and CDR2 as ANQGSEA. Trimming removed 1 base at V and 1 base at J, with 10 bases between. Here the CDR3 reads CSVEGFGSNYGYTF. The DNA for the CDR3 is TGCAGCGTTGAAGGTTTTGGGAGTAACTATGGCTACACCTTC.

The count of this clone is one. Other DNA sequences in the same sample also yield this CDR3. The CDR3 nucleotides are TGTGCCAGTAGTATAGACCCGGGGGTGAACACTGAAGCTTTCTTT. Translating it yields CASSIDPGVNTEAFF. V and J are TRBV19 and TRBJ1-1; D is perhaps TRBD1 (5 bases). V lost 0 bases and J lost 0, with 8 bases in between. The CDR3 sequence is 15 residues long. Per germline, CDR1 LNHDA and CDR2 SQIVND (reference sequence). The complete variable domain, with remaining parts taken from reference TRBV19 and TRBJ1-1, reads DGGITQSPKYLFRKEGQNVTLSCEQNLNHDAMYWYRQDPGQGLRLIYYSQIVNDFQKGDIAEGYSVSREKKESFPLTVTSAQKNPTAFYLCASSIDPGVNTEAFFGQGTRLTVV.

The rearrangement uses TRBV6-6 and TRBJ1-1; D remains unclear. V lost 0 bases to trimming and J lost 6 bases, with 11 bases between them. The CDR3 totals 14 residues. Per germline, CDR1 MNHNY and CDR2 SVGAGI (reference sequence). The CDR3: CASSYSSAGPEAFF. The CDR3, as DNA: TGTGCCAGCAGTTACTCGAGCGCGGGCCCTGAAGCTTTCTTT.

V is TRBV6-5 and J is TRBJ2-3; D ambiguous. The CDR3 loop spans 13 amino acids. Germline V gene sequence: CDR1 MNHEY, CDR2 SVGAGI. V gave up 6 bases and J gave up 5 bases, with 12 bases separating them. The CDR3 region is CASSQIAGDTQYF. CDR3 coding DNA: TGTGCCAGCAGCCAGATTGCAGGAGATACGCAGTATTTT.

The chain combines TRBV27 with TRBJ1-2; D is possibly TRBD1 (6 bases). Trimming left V 6 bases short and J 7 bases short, with 15 bases between. CDR1 is MNHEY and CDR2 is SMNVEV in the germline V gene (reference sequence). The CDR3 covers 13 residues. CDR3 coding DNA: TGTGCCAGCAGGTGGGGGCGTGGAGGTGGCTACACCTTC. This gives the protein CASRWGRGGGYTF.

The chain's CDR3 is CASIGGPGEDYGYTF. The CDR3 bases are TGTGCCAGCATTGGGGGCCCAGGGGAGGACTATGGCTACACCTTC. The chain joins TRBV6-6 to TRBJ1-2; possible D gene TRBD1, 6 bases. The germline gives CDR1 MNHNY, CDR2 SVGAGI (reference sequence). V was pared by 7 bases and J by 3 bases, with 18 bases between. The length of the CDR3 is 15 residues.

This rearrangement joins TRBV29-1 to TRBJ2-3, with 8 bases that match TRBD2. CDR1 and CDR2 from the germline V gene are SQVTM and ANQGSEA. V shed 2 bases, J shed 2 bases, and the junction held 6 bases outside the gene matches. The CDR3 totals 15 residues. This chain's CDR3 is CSVEQSGSNTDTQYF. In DNA form, the CDR3 reads TGCAGCGTTGAACAGAGCGGGAGCAACACAGATACGCAGTATTTT.